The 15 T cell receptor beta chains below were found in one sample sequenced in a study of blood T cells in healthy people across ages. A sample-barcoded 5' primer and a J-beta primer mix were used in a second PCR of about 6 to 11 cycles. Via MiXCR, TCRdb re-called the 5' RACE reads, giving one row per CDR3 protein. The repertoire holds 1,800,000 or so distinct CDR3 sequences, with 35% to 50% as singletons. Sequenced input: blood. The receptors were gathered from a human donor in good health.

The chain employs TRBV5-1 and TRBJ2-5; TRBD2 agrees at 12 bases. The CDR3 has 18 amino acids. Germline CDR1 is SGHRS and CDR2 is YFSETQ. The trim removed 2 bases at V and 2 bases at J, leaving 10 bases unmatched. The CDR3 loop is CASSLSWTSGESQETQYF. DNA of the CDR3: TGCGCCAGCAGCTTATCTTGGACTAGCGGGGAATCTCAAGAGACCCAGTACTTC. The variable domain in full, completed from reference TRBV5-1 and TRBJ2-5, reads KAGVTQTPRYLIKTRGQQVTLSCSPISGHRSVSWYQQTPGQGLQFLFEYFSETQRNKGNFPGRFSGRQFSNSRSEMNVSTLELGDSALYLCASSLSWTSGESQETQYFGPGTRLLVL.

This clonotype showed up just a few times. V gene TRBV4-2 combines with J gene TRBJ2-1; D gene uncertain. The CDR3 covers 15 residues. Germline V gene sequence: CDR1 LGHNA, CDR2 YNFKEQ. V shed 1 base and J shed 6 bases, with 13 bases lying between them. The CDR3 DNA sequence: TGTGCCAGCAGCCAAGGTAAAGGGTCGGTCAATGAGCAGTTCTTC. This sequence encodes CASSQGKGSVNEQFF.

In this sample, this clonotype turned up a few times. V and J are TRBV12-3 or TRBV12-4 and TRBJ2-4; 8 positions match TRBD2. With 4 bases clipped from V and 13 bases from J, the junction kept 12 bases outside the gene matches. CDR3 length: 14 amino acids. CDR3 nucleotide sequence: TGTGCCAGCAGTTCGGGCGGGGGGTTCTTTCAGCAGTACTTC. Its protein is CASSSGGGFFQQYF.

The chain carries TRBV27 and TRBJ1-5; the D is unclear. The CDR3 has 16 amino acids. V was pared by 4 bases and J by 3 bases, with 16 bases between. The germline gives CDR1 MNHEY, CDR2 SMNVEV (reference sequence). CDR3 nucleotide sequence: TGTGCCAGCAGTTGGTCGCGGCAGGAACCCAATCAGCCCCAGCATTTT. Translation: CASSWSRQEPNQPQHF.

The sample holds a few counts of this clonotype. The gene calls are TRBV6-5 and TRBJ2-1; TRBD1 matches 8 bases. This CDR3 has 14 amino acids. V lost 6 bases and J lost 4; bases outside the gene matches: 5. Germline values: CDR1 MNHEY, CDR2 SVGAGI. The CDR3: CASRTGGNYNEQFF. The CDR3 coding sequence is TGTGCCAGCAGAACAGGGGGAAATTACAATGAGCAGTTCTTC.

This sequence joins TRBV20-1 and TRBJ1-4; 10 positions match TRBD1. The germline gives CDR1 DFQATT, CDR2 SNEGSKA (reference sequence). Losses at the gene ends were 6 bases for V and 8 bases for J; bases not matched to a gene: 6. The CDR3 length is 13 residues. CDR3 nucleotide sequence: TGCAGTGCAAGACAGGGGGCGGGGGAAAAACTGTTTTTT. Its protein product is CSARQGAGEKLFF.

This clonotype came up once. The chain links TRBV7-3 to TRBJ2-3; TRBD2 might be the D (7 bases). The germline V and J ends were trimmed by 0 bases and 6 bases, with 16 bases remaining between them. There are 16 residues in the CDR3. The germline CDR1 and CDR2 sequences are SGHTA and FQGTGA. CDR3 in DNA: TGTGCCAGCAGCTTAACGTGGGGGGGGGCCTCGGATACGCAGTATTTT. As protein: CASSLTWGGASDTQYF.

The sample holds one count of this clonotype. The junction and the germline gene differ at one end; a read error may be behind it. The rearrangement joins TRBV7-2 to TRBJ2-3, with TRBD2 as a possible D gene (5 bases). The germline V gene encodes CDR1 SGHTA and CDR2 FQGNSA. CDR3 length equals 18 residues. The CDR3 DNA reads TGTGCCAGCAGCCTTCACTTCTACGGGGTTCCTAGCATAGATACGCAGTATTTT. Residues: CASSLHFYGVPSIDTQYF.

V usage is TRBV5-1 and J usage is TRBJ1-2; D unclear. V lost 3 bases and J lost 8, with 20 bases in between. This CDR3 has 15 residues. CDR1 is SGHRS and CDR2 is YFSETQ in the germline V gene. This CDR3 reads CASSWAGEAGKGYTF. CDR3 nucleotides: TGCGCCAGCAGCTGGGCCGGAGAGGCTGGTAAGGGCTACACCTTC.

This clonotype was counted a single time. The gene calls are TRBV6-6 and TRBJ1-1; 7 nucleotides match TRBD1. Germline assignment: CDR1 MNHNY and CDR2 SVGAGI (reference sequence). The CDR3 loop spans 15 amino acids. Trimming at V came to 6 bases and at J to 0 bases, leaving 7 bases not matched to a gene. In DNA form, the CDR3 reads TGTGCCAGCAGCTATTCCGGGACAGTGAACACTGAAGCTTTCTTT. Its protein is CASSYSGTVNTEAFF.

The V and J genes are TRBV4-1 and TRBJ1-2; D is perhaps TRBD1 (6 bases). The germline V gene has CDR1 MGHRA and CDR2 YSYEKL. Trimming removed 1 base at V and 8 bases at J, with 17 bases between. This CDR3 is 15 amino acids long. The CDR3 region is CASSQVGFSGGGYTF. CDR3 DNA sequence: TGCGCCAGCAGCCAAGTAGGGTTTTCGGGGGGCGGCTACACCTTC.

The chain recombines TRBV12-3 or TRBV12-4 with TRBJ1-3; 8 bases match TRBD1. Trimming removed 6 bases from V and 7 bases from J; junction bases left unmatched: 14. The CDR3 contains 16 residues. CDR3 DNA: TGTGCCAGCAGCTTTGGAGGACAGGGCTGGGGGAACACCATATATTTT. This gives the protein CASSFGGQGWGNTIYF.

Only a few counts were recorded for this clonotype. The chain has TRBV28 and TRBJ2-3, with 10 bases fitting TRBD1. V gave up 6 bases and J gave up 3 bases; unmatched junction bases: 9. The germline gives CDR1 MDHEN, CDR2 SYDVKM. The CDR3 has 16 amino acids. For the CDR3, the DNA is TGTGCCAGCAGGTCTGGGGACAGGGGTGGAACAGATACGCAGTATTTT. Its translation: CASRSGDRGGTDTQYF.

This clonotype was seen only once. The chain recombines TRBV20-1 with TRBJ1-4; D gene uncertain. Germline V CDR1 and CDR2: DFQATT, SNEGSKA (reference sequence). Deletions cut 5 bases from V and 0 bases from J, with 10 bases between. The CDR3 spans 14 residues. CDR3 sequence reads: CSAVTDATNEKLFF. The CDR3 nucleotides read TGCAGTGCTGTTACAGATGCAACTAATGAAAAACTGTTTTTT.

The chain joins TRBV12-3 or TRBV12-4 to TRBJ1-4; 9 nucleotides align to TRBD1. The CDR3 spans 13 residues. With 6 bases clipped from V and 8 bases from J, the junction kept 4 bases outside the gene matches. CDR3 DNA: TGTGCCAGCAGGGGGACAGGGTTGGAAAAACTGTTTTTT. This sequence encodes CASRGTGLEKLFF.